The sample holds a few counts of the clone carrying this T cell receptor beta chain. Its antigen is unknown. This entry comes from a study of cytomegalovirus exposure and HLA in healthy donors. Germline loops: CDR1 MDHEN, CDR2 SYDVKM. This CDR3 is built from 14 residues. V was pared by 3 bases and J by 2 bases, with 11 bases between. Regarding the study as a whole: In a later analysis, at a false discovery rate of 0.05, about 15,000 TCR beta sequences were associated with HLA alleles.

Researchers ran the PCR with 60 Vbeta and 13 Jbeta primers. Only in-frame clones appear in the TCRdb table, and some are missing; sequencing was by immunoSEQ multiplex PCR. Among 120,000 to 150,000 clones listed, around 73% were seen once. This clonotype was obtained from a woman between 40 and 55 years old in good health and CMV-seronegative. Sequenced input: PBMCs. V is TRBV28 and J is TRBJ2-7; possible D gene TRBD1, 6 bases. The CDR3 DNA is TGTGCCAGCAGTTTGGGGACAACCGCCTACGAGCAGTACGTC. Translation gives CASSLGTTAYEQYV.